The 16 T cell receptor beta chains below were found in one sample sequenced in a study of blood T cell repertoires in COVID-19. This table comes from immunoSEQ multiplex PCR, and its TCRdb copy is limited to in-frame clones, with some not included. Among 95,000 to 150,000 clones listed, around nine tenths were seen once. Sequenced material: peripheral blood. These receptor sequences come from a man aged 45-65 years with acute or convalescent COVID-19.

This clone showed up just a few times. The CDR3 DNA is TGTGCCAGCAGCAGGGGGACTAGCGGGAGGCAAGAGACCCAGTACTTC. Protein sequence: CASSRGTSGRQETQYF. The V call is TRBV11-3, the J call TRBJ2-5, with 15 bases matching TRBD2. V was pared by 5 bases and J by 2 bases, with 3 bases of the junction left unmatched. The V gene's germline CDR1 is SGHNT and CDR2 YENEEA. The CDR3 covers 16 residues. Full variable domain (remainder filled in from reference TRBV11-3 and TRBJ2-5): EAGVVQSPRYKIIEKKQPVAFWCNPISGHNTLYWYLQNLGQGPELLIRYENEEAVDDSQLPKDRFSAERLKGVDSTLKIQPAELGDSAVYLCASSRGTSGRQETQYFGPGTRLLVL.

The gene calls are TRBV2 and TRBJ2-4; 12 bases agree with TRBD2. The germline gives CDR1 SNHLY, CDR2 FYNNEI. The CDR3 extends over 14 amino acids. V lost 5 bases and J lost 15; bases outside the gene matches: 11. This CDR3 reads CASSLASGRAFLYF. The CDR3 coding sequence is TGTGCCAGCAGTCTGGCTAGCGGGAGGGCCTTTTTGTACTTC. The complete variable domain, with remaining parts taken from reference TRBV2 and TRBJ2-4, reads EPEVTQTPSHQVTQMGQEVILRCVPISNHLYFYWYRQILGQKVEFLVSFYNNEISEKSEIFDDQFSVERPDGSNFTLKIRSTKLEDSAMYFCASSLASGRAFLYFGAGTRLSVL.

The chain carries TRBV20-1 and TRBJ2-5; no reliable D call. Trimming stripped 3 bases from V and 2 bases from J, with 7 bases between. Germline assignment: CDR1 DFQATT and CDR2 SNEGSKA (reference sequence). The CDR3 runs to 12 residues. CDR3 sequence: CSASEEQETQYF. Written as DNA, the CDR3 is TGCAGTGCTAGTGAGGAGCAAGAGACCCAGTACTTC.

This sequence joins TRBV2 and TRBJ1-5; D ambiguous. Trimming left V 1 base short and J 0 bases short, with 7 bases between. The CDR3 sequence is 15 residues long. CDR1 and CDR2 (germline): SNHLY, FYNNEI. The CDR3 here is CASSEDLLSNQPQHF. The CDR3 bases are TGTGCCAGCAGTGAAGATCTCCTTAGCAATCAGCCCCAGCATTTT.

This chain uses TRBV12-3 or TRBV12-4 with TRBJ1-1; D might be TRBD1 (5 bases). Trimming stripped 3 bases from V and 5 bases from J, with 7 bases between. This CDR3 has 12 residues. The DNA of the CDR3 is TGTGCCAGCAGTTTGGAGGGGACTGAAGCTTTCTTT. As protein: CASSLEGTEAFF.

The rearrangement uses TRBV3-1 (or the pseudogene TRBV3-2) and TRBJ2-2, with D possibly matching TRBD2 (6 bases). Trimming took off 5 bases at V and 8 bases at J, with 24 bases between the two ends. This CDR3 comprises 17 residues. Germline values: CDR1 LGHDT, CDR2 YNNKEL (reference sequence). CDR3 DNA: TGTGCCAGCAGCTCTGCCCCGGGACTCCCCCCTTTTGGGGAGCTGTTTTTT. Translating gives CASSSAPGLPPFGELFF.

The J gene is TRBJ1-2, the V gene TRBV13, with D maybe TRBD1 (5 bases). Germline V gene sequence: CDR1 PRHDT, CDR2 FYEKMQ (reference sequence). Deletions cut 4 bases from V and 8 bases from J, with 17 bases between. The CDR3 runs to 14 residues. The DNA for the CDR3 is TGTGCCAGCAGCTCGTCAGGGTACGAACGGGGCTACACCTTC. It yields the protein CASSSSGYERGYTF.

This sequence joins TRBV6-5 and TRBJ1-5; the D gene is possibly TRBD1 (6 bases). There are 15 residues in the CDR3. V lost 6 bases and J lost 0, with 12 bases in between. Germline V gene sequence: CDR1 MNHEY, CDR2 SVGAGI. The CDR3 DNA sequence: TGTGCCAGCAGGGTACAGGGAAATAGCAATCAGCCCCAGCATTTT. Translating gives CASRVQGNSNQPQHF.

The chain has TRBV19 and TRBJ1-2, with no clear D. CDR1 is LNHDA and CDR2 is SQIVND in the germline V gene (reference sequence). The CDR3 spans 13 residues. V dropped 7 bases and J dropped 8 bases, with 17 bases sitting between them. The CDR3, as DNA: TGTGCCAGTACCACGGACGGCCGGGGAGGCTACACCTTC. Its translation is CASTTDGRGGYTF. The variable domain in full, completed from reference TRBV19 and TRBJ1-2, reads DGGITQSPKYLFRKEGQNVTLSCEQNLNHDAMYWYRQDPGQGLRLIYYSQIVNDFQKGDIAEGYSVSREKKESFPLTVTSAQKNPTAFYLCASTTDGRGGYTFGSGTRLTVV.

This chain joins TRBV5-5 and TRBJ1-6, with 8 bases identical to TRBD1. This CDR3 has 15 amino acids. V gave up 0 bases and J gave up 8 bases; unmatched junction bases: 4. Germline CDR1 SGHKS, CDR2 YYEKEE (reference sequence). The CDR3 DNA sequence: TGTGCCAGCAGCTTGGCACAGGGGGGAGATTCACCCCTCCACTTT. This translates into CASSLAQGGDSPLHF.

The chain combines TRBV11-2 with TRBJ2-1; TRBD2 is a possible D gene (5 bases). The CDR3 covers 15 residues. CDR1 and CDR2 (germline): SGHAT, FQNNGV. The V end lost 1 base, the J end lost 0 bases, and 7 bases lay between the germline ends. The chain's CDR3 is CASSLGTRSYNEQFF. CDR3 sequence (DNA): TGTGCCAGCAGCTTAGGGACTCGCTCCTACAATGAGCAGTTCTTC.

The chain couples TRBV5-8 to TRBJ1-5; D is ambiguous. The CDR3 totals 16 residues. V shed 1 base and J shed 7 bases, with 18 bases lying between them. Germline assignment: CDR1 SGHTS and CDR2 YDEGEE. CDR3 in amino acids: CASSLRQGPRIQPQHF. The CDR3 DNA sequence: TGTGCCAGCAGCTTGAGACAAGGCCCCCGGATACAGCCCCAGCATTTT.

The rearrangement joins TRBV30 to TRBJ1-6; no reliable D call. In germline, CDR1 is GTSNPN, CDR2 SVGIG (reference sequence). V shed 2 bases and J shed 10 bases, with 9 bases lying between them. CDR3 length: 12 amino acids. The CDR3 bases are TGTGCCTGGAGTAGACTTGGGTCACCCCTCCACTTT. Amino acid sequence: CAWSRLGSPLHF.

The chain is built from TRBV19 and TRBJ1-2; no definite D call. The CDR3 spans 13 residues. Germline V CDR1 and CDR2: LNHDA, SQIVND (reference sequence). V lost 7 bases and J lost 4, with 13 bases in between. CDR3 loop: CASTARVGYGYTF. CDR3 coding DNA: TGTGCCAGTACCGCCCGGGTGGGCTATGGCTACACCTTC.

This chain uses TRBV29-1 with TRBJ2-1; TRBD1 is a possible D gene (5 bases). In germline, CDR1 is SQVTM, CDR2 ANQGSEA. Trimming cost V 7 bases and J 9 bases, with 13 bases left between them. The CDR3 contains 11 residues. The CDR3 loop is CSGKRQGEQFF. The CDR3 bases are TGCAGCGGAAAACGTCAGGGTGAGCAGTTCTTC.

The chain couples TRBV4-1 to TRBJ2-1; D is perhaps TRBD2 (5 bases). The CDR3 is 13 residues long. V shed 1 base and J shed 8 bases, with 9 bases lying between them. Germline loops: CDR1 MGHRA, CDR2 YSYEKL. CDR3: CASSQASGYEQFF. The CDR3 DNA sequence: TGCGCCAGCAGCCAAGCATCGGGGTATGAGCAGTTCTTC.